This TCR beta chain was sequenced in a study of OX40 agonist ivuxolimab in advanced cancers. V was pared by 1 base and J by 2 bases, with 9 bases between. The CDR3 covers 14 residues. Looked up from germline, CDR1 is SGHKS and CDR2 is YYEKEE (reference sequence). Libraries were prepared by immunoSEQ multiplex PCR; TCRdb keeps only in-frame clonotypes and omits some of them. The sample lists 70,000 to 100,000 clones, around four fifths occurring once. Patients with autoimmune history or systemic immunosuppression were excluded. Comment on this clone: Its target is unknown.

Study results and caveats: Dosing at 0.1 to 3.0 mg/kg was accompanied by clonal expansion of CD4+ and CD8+ blood T cells by week 6.

This receptor was obtained from an adult with an advanced solid tumor such as melanoma, head and neck, liver or kidney cancer. The sequencing used CD4+ or CD8+ T cells sorted from blood, collected in a trial of the OX40 agonist ivuxolimab. This rearrangement joins TRBV5-5 to TRBJ1-1; D remains ambiguous. The CDR3 sequence: CASSLSPVNTEAFF. The CDR3, as DNA: TGTGCCAGCAGCTTGTCACCGGTCAACACTGAAGCTTTCTTT.